This entry features one T cell receptor beta chain sequence. Its specificity is not known. This entry is derived from a study of response to subunit inactivated influenza vaccine. Whole-study results and caveats: The authors suggested that every seasonal influenza vaccination recruits few new T cells.

MiXCR, applied by TCRdb to the RT-PCR reads, yields one record per CDR3 protein. The sample contains around 530,000 distinct CDR3 sequences, around 11% of which appear only once. There are 17 residues in the CDR3. V lost 4 bases and J 7 bases, leaving 23 bases between the germline ends. The J gene is TRBJ1-3, the V gene TRBV12-3 or TRBV12-4; D call uncertain. The source was PBMCs from blood, collected on the day of vaccination. The TCR sequence derives from a man aged 45-65 years who received an inactivated influenza vaccine. The CDR3 protein is CASSSGQVATRTNTIYF. The CDR3 DNA follows: TGTGCCAGCAGTTCCGGTCAGGTTGCCACTCGTACGAACACCATATATTTT.